Presented here are 24 T cell receptor beta chains from one specimen sequenced in a study of shared clonotypes between healthy human individuals. Measured with immunoSEQ multiplex PCR; TCRdb has only the in-frame clones, and not every one. The sample has under 150,000 clones, about 67% seen once; the top ten hold 20% to 25%. Input material: memory CD8+ T cells sorted from blood. Subset specified: CD45RO+ cells pooled with CCR7-negative TemRA cells. These receptors originate from a woman aged 25 to 39 in good health.

The chain joins TRBV19 to TRBJ1-2, with D possibly matching TRBD1 (6 bases). The CDR3 runs 14 residues. The V end lost 9 bases, the J end lost 8 bases, and 22 bases lay between the germline ends. Germline V gives CDR1 LNHDA, CDR2 SQIVND (reference sequence). Here the CDR3 reads CASVGEPRGHGYTF. The CDR3 region has the DNA TGTGCCAGCGTGGGGGAACCCAGGGGTCACGGCTACACCTTC.

CDR3 amino acids: CSVGARGTGSAEQYF. Written as DNA, the CDR3 is TGCAGCGTTGGGGCTCGGGGGACAGGGTCTGCCGAGCAGTACTTC. This chain links TRBV29-1 with TRBJ2-7; TRBD1 agrees at 9 bases. This CDR3 has 15 residues. CDR1 and CDR2 from the germline V gene are SQVTM and ANQGSEA. V lost 4 bases to trimming and J lost 6 bases; unmatched junction nucleotides: 13.

The chain employs TRBV27 and TRBJ2-5, with D uncertain. Trimming shortened V by 3 bases and J by 4 bases, and 9 bases separated the two germline ends. This CDR3 has 13 amino acids. Germline V gene sequence: CDR1 MNHEY, CDR2 SMNVEV (reference sequence). CDR3 nucleotide sequence: TGTGCCAGCAGTTTTTTTAGAGGAGAGACCCAGTACTTC. Protein: CASSFFRGETQYF.

This clone was counted a single time. This chain uses TRBV30 with TRBJ1-6; D is perhaps TRBD1 (5 bases). The CDR3 runs 14 residues. Trimming shortened V by 4 bases and J by 13 bases, and 20 bases separated the two germline ends. The germline gives CDR1 GTSNPN, CDR2 SVGIG (reference sequence). CDR3 nucleotide sequence: TGTGCCTGGACCTCCCGGGACGAGAGTTCCCCCCTCCACTTT. Translating it yields CAWTSRDESSPLHF.

This clone was detected only once. J is TRBJ1-2 and V is TRBV5-4, with D unclear. This CDR3 has 17 residues. CDR1 SGHNT and CDR2 YYREEE come from the germline V gene (reference sequence). V was trimmed by 2 bases and J by 7 bases, leaving 24 bases between them. CDR3 protein: CASSFTLWRLLDSGYTF. CDR3 nucleotides: TGTGCCAGCAGCTTTACACTCTGGAGGCTCTTAGATTCTGGCTACACCTTC.

The chain recombines TRBV13 with TRBJ2-1, with 9 positions matching TRBD2. Per germline, CDR1 PRHDT and CDR2 FYEKMQ (reference sequence). There are 15 residues in the CDR3. V was clipped by 1 base and J by 6 bases; unmatched bases: 4. In DNA, the CDR3 is TGTGCCAGCAGCTTAGAAGGTAGCGGGGGCAATGAGCAGTTCTTC. Translated, it gives CASSLEGSGGNEQFF.

The chain joins TRBV6-1 to TRBJ2-7; no clear D gene. This CDR3 contains 11 residues. V was shortened by 8 bases and J by 9 bases, with 14 bases between the two germline ends. The germline V gene has CDR1 MNHNS and CDR2 SASEGT. The CDR3 loop is CASYLGLRQYF. CDR3 DNA: TGTGCCAGCTATCTGGGTTTGAGGCAGTACTTC.

CDR3 DNA: TGTGCCACCAGCAGGGCTCTGACGGGAGGATATGATACGCAGTATTTT. As protein: CATSRALTGGYDTQYF. The chain employs TRBV15 and TRBJ2-3; 7 bases match TRBD2. J was trimmed by 6 bases and V by 3 bases; bases with no gene match: 12. Germline V gene data show CDR1 as LNHNV and CDR2 as YYDKDF (reference sequence). CDR3 length: 16 residues.

The chain carries TRBV5-6 and TRBJ2-3; TRBD1 agrees at 12 bases. The CDR3 sequence is 19 residues long. CDR1 and CDR2 from the germline V gene are SGHDT and YYEEEE. V shed 0 bases, J shed 5 bases, and the junction held 13 bases outside the gene matches. CDR3 sequence reads: CASSLALGQGAAVLDTQYF. The CDR3 nucleotides are TGTGCCAGCAGCTTGGCCCTGGGACAGGGGGCCGCAGTTTTAGATACGCAGTATTTT.

The chain recombines TRBV19 with TRBJ1-1; D may be TRBD1 (5 bases). The germline gives CDR1 LNHDA, CDR2 SQIVND (reference sequence). This CDR3 is built from 14 residues. Trimming took off 4 bases at V and 7 bases at J, with 16 bases between the two ends. The CDR3 sequence is CASSSTEGPNEAFF. DNA of the CDR3: TGTGCCAGTAGTAGTACAGAGGGACCAAATGAAGCTTTCTTT. The full variable domain, in which reference TRBV19 and TRBJ1-1 provide the parts outside the CDR3, is DGGITQSPKYLFRKEGQNVTLSCEQNLNHDAMYWYRQDPGQGLRLIYYSQIVNDFQKGDIAEGYSVSREKKESFPLTVTSAQKNPTAFYLCASSSTEGPNEAFFGQGTRLTVV.

The chain recombines TRBV27 with TRBJ2-1; no definite D call. This CDR3 contains 14 residues. Trimming cost V 5 bases and J 7 bases, with 15 bases left between them. Germline CDR1 reads MNHEY; CDR2 reads SMNVEV (reference sequence). CDR3 in DNA: TGTGCCAGCAGTCCGATTCTGATCGGGAATGAGCAGTTCTTC. It yields the protein CASSPILIGNEQFF.

This clone was recorded once. V is TRBV29-1 and J is TRBJ2-7, with D unclear. CDR1 and CDR2 from the germline V gene are SQVTM and ANQGSEA. The CDR3 has 13 amino acids. The V and J ends lost 0 bases and 3 bases respectively, with 9 bases between them. The CDR3 loop is CSVEDRLGYEQYF. The DNA for the CDR3 is TGCAGCGTTGAAGATCGTCTAGGCTACGAGCAGTACTTC.

The chain combines TRBV28 with TRBJ1-4; TRBD1 might be the D (6 bases). Trimming took 5 bases from V and 5 from J, leaving 18 bases between them. Germline assignment: CDR1 MDHEN and CDR2 SYDVKM. This CDR3 is built from 16 residues. Here the CDR3 DNA reads TGTGCCAGCAGTCCGCCACGGAGGCAGGGGAATGAAAAACTGTTTTTT. Translated, it gives CASSPPRRQGNEKLFF.

V usage is TRBV27 and J usage is TRBJ2-1; D perhaps matches TRBD2 (5 bases). Germline CDR1 and CDR2: MNHEY and SMNVEV (reference sequence). V lost 7 bases, J lost 8 bases, and 18 bases lay in between. This CDR3 spans 14 amino acids. The CDR3: CASIKEYAGDEQFF. As DNA, the CDR3 is TGTGCCAGCATAAAAGAATACGCGGGCGATGAGCAGTTCTTC.

This rearrangement joins TRBV5-1 to TRBJ2-7; the D call may be TRBD1 or TRBD2 (5 bases each). Trimming shortened V by 4 bases and J by 1 base, and 15 bases separated the two germline ends. CDR3 length: 15 residues. Germline CDR1 and CDR2: SGHRS and YFSETQ. CDR3 nucleotide sequence: TGCGCCAGCAGCATGGGAGACAGAGCTTCCTACGAGCAGTACTTC. It yields the protein CASSMGDRASYEQYF.

The J gene is TRBJ2-7, the V gene TRBV23-1; no firm D call. TRBV23-1 is an open reading frame whose function is uncertain. V was cut by 0 bases and J by 1 base, with 13 bases left in between. This CDR3 contains 16 residues. CDR3 nucleotides: TGCGCCAGCAGTCAATCCATCGTGGCCAGATCCTACGAGCAGTACTTC. Translating gives CASSQSIVARSYEQYF.

The chain recombines TRBV28 with TRBJ1-2; 8 bases are a match to TRBD1. Germline CDR1 and CDR2: MDHEN and SYDVKM. The CDR3 is made up of 15 amino acids. V was clipped by 3 bases and J by 3 bases; unmatched bases: 6. In nucleotides, the CDR3 is TGTGCCAGCAGTTTTAAGGGGGGACAGGACTATGGCTACACCTTC. It specifies CASSFKGGQDYGYTF.

This chain links TRBV29-1 with TRBJ2-2, with 7 nucleotides matching TRBD1. Germline CDR1 and CDR2: SQVTM and ANQGSEA. The V gene end was trimmed by 6 bases and the J gene end by 3 bases; junction bases not matched to a gene: 10. The CDR3 sequence is 15 residues long. The CDR3 region is CSVYDGQVDTGELFF. CDR3 in DNA: TGCAGCGTCTACGACGGACAGGTAGACACCGGGGAGCTGTTTTTT.

The sample holds a few counts of this clone. Other DNA sequences in this sample translate to the same CDR3. This rearrangement joins TRBV7-9 to TRBJ2-3, with 12 nucleotides matching TRBD2. The junction had 5 bases not matched to a gene; V was cut back by 4 bases and J by 6 bases. This CDR3 spans 15 amino acids. Per the germline V gene, CDR1 is SEHNR and CDR2 is FQNEAQ (reference sequence). The chain's CDR3 is CASSSPLAGGDTQYF. The CDR3 bases are TGTGCCAGCAGCTCCCCACTAGCGGGAGGCGATACGCAGTATTTT.

This chain connects TRBV7-9 to TRBJ1-2, with 7 positions matching TRBD1. Germline loops: CDR1 SEHNR, CDR2 FQNEAQ (reference sequence). The CDR3 consists of 16 residues. Trimming removed 4 bases from V and 4 bases from J; junction bases left unmatched: 12. CDR3 sequence (DNA): TGTGCCAGCAGCTCGCGACAGGGACCCCTCCTCTATGGCTACACCTTC. This encodes CASSSRQGPLLYGYTF.

A word on this clone: The sample has other DNA sequences that encode this CDR3 too. The chain couples TRBV15 to TRBJ2-1, with D perhaps TRBD1 (5 bases). CDR3 size: 13 residues. V shed 3 bases and J shed 6 bases, with 9 bases lying between them. Germline lookup yields CDR1 LNHNV and CDR2 YYDKDF (reference sequence). In DNA form, the CDR3 reads TGTGCCACCAGCAGTCGAAGGGGCAATGAGCAGTTCTTC. Its translation: CATSSRRGNEQFF.

The CDR3 DNA reads TGTGCCAGTAGTCTGGTTTGGCACAGTAGCACAGATACGCAGTATTTT. This codes for CASSLVWHSSTDTQYF. The chain has TRBV19 and TRBJ2-3; D not certain. The CDR3 sequence is 16 residues long. Between the trimmed V and J ends, which lost 5 bases and 0 bases, there was a span of 15 bases. In germline, CDR1 is LNHDA, CDR2 SQIVND (reference sequence). Full variable domain (missing parts from reference TRBV19 and TRBJ2-3): DGGITQSPKYLFRKEGQNVTLSCEQNLNHDAMYWYRQDPGQGLRLIYYSQIVNDFQKGDIAEGYSVSREKKESFPLTVTSAQKNPTAFYLCASSLVWHSSTDTQYFGPGTRLTVL.

The chain employs TRBV18 and TRBJ1-1, with D maybe TRBD1 (5 bases). Per germline, CDR1 KGHSH and CDR2 LQKENI. Trimming took 4 bases from V and 1 from J, leaving 10 bases between them. The CDR3 loop spans 14 amino acids. Written as DNA, the CDR3 is TGTGCCAGCTCACAAAGGGGTAGGAACACTGAAGCTTTCTTT. It is translated as CASSQRGRNTEAFF.

J is TRBJ2-2 and V is TRBV7-6; D is perhaps TRBD2 (5 bases). There are 15 residues in the CDR3. V was clipped by 4 bases and J by 8 bases, with 17 bases between them. CDR1 and CDR2 (germline): SGHVS, FNYEAQ. CDR3 residues: CASSSLAQARGELFF. DNA for the CDR3: TGTGCCAGCAGCTCCCTAGCCCAGGCGCGAGGGGAGCTGTTTTTT.